The next 21 T cell receptor beta chains were all read from a single sample in a study of OX40 agonist ivuxolimab in advanced cancers. Only in-frame clones appear in the TCRdb table, and some are missing; sequencing was by immunoSEQ multiplex PCR. The table has 82,000 or so clones, around 90% seen once. Specimen: CD4+ or CD8+ T cells sorted from blood, collected in a trial of the OX40 agonist ivuxolimab. These receptors all stem from an adult with an advanced solid tumor such as melanoma, head and neck, liver or kidney cancer.

The chain couples TRBV6-1 to TRBJ1-5, with D hard to call. V gave up 6 bases and J gave up 1 base, with 7 bases separating them. The germline CDR1 and CDR2 sequences are MNHNS and SASEGT. This CDR3 has 13 amino acids. This chain's CDR3 is CASSRQSNQPQHF. CDR3 sequence (DNA): TGTGCCAGCAGCAGACAAAGCAATCAGCCCCAGCATTTT.

V usage is TRBV6-5 and J usage is TRBJ1-1; D remains ambiguous. CDR1 is MNHEY, CDR2 SVGAGI, per germline. Trimming took off 6 bases at V and 1 base at J, with 12 bases between the two ends. CDR3 length: 14 residues. The CDR3 spells CASSLNFQNTEAFF. In DNA, the CDR3 is TGTGCCAGCAGCCTCAACTTCCAGAACACTGAAGCTTTCTTT.

The CDR3 here is CASSEHTAAYEQYF. CDR3 DNA: TGTGCCAGCAGTGAACACACTGCCGCCTACGAGCAGTACTTC. This sequence joins TRBV6-1 and TRBJ2-7; D call uncertain. The CDR3 covers 14 residues. Germline V gene data show CDR1 as MNHNS and CDR2 as SASEGT. V was cut by 2 bases and J by 2 bases, with 10 bases left in between.

The genes are TRBV5-4 and TRBJ2-5, with 11 bases identical to TRBD2. Losses at the gene ends were 4 bases for V and 11 bases for J; bases not matched to a gene: 13. This CDR3 comprises 15 residues. Germline assignment: CDR1 SGHNT and CDR2 YYREEE (reference sequence). The chain's CDR3 is CASSGGGSGRDGQYF. CDR3 nucleotide sequence: TGTGCCAGCAGCGGCGGGGGTAGCGGGAGGGATGGGCAGTACTTC. The full variable domain, rest sourced from reference TRBV5-4 and TRBJ2-5, is ETGVTQSPTHLIKTRGQQVTLRCSSQSGHNTVSWYQQALGQGPQFIFQYYREEENGRGNFPPRFSGLQFPNYSSELNVNALELDDSALYLCASSGGGSGRDGQYFGPGTRLLVL.

CDR3 bases: TGTGCCAGCACCTCCCCTGGCTGGGAGCAGTACTTC. Its protein product is CASTSPGWEQYF. The genes are TRBV12-1 and TRBJ2-7; the table's D call, TRBD1, was not checked against the DNA. TRBV12-1 is reported as a pseudogene. The CDR3 consists of 12 residues.

This chain links TRBV5-4 with TRBJ1-6, with D perhaps TRBD1 (6 bases). CDR3 length: 15 amino acids. V dropped 0 bases and J dropped 8 bases, with 12 bases sitting between them. Germline CDR1 and CDR2: SGHNT and YYREEE (reference sequence). The CDR3 loop reads CASSLGAGDDSPLHF. The DNA for the CDR3 is TGTGCCAGCAGCTTGGGGGCAGGGGACGATTCACCCCTCCACTTT.

The V call is TRBV5-1, the J call TRBJ2-3, with TRBD2 matching over 12 bases. The trim removed 5 bases at V and 1 base at J, leaving 5 bases unmatched. Germline assignment: CDR1 SGHRS and CDR2 YFSETQ. CDR3 length equals 16 residues. CDR3 coding DNA: TGCGCCAGCAGTCGACTAGCGGGAGCGGGCACAGATACGCAGTATTTT. It translates to CASSRLAGAGTDTQYF.

CDR3 nucleotides: TGTGCCAGCAGTTTAGTACTCTCTGGGGCCAACGTCCTGACTTTC. Amino acids: CASSLVLSGANVLTF. The V call is TRBV27, the J call TRBJ2-6, with no clear D. CDR3 length equals 15 residues. Trimming cost V 2 bases and J 0 bases, with 5 bases left between them. From germline, CDR1 is MNHEY and CDR2 SMNVEV (reference sequence).

The genes are TRBV19 and TRBJ1-1; TRBD1 aligns across 10 bases. CDR1 and CDR2 (germline): LNHDA, SQIVND (reference sequence). The CDR3 has 16 amino acids. With V trimmed by 6 bases and J by 3 bases, 10 bases remained unmatched. CDR3 sequence (DNA): TGTGCCAGTAGCCGTCGGGACAGGGGCGAGGACACTGAAGCTTTCTTT. It codes for CASSRRDRGEDTEAFF.

The sample holds one count of this clone. The chain combines TRBV15 with TRBJ2-4, with 9 bases that match TRBD1. This CDR3 is 14 amino acids long. Germline lookup yields CDR1 LNHNV and CDR2 YYDKDF (reference sequence). Unmatched junction bases numbered 4, after V lost 2 bases and J lost 8 bases. The CDR3 sequence: CATSRTGGSDIQYF. The CDR3 bases are TGTGCCACCAGCAGAACAGGGGGCTCGGACATTCAGTACTTC.

The rearrangement joins TRBV30 to TRBJ2-3, with D tentatively TRBD1 (7 bases). The CDR3 consists of 15 residues. V was pared by 3 bases and J by 0 bases, with 13 bases between. The germline gives CDR1 GTSNPN, CDR2 SVGIG (reference sequence). The DNA of the CDR3 is TGTGCCTGGAGGGCGGGACAGTCTAGCACAGATACGCAGTATTTT. It is translated as CAWRAGQSSTDTQYF.

The V and J genes are TRBV6-1 and TRBJ2-1, with 11 bases lining up with TRBD2. The length of the CDR3 is 14 residues. Germline V lookup: CDR1 MNHNS, CDR2 SASEGT. V was clipped by 9 bases and J by 8 bases; unmatched bases: 9. DNA of the CDR3: TGTGCCAGTTCAACCGGGACTAGCGGTTATGAGCAGTTCTTC. This sequence encodes CASSTGTSGYEQFF.

The chain employs TRBV19 and TRBJ1-5; TRBD1 matches at 7 bases. Germline CDR1 LNHDA, CDR2 SQIVND (reference sequence). Losses at the gene ends were 6 bases for V and 11 bases for J; bases not matched to a gene: 10. The CDR3 is made up of 13 amino acids. The CDR3 loop reads CASSTETGSSQHF. The CDR3 DNA reads as TGTGCCAGTAGCACCGAGACAGGGTCTTCCCAGCATTTT. The complete variable domain, with remaining parts taken from reference TRBV19 and TRBJ1-5, reads DGGITQSPKYLFRKEGQNVTLSCEQNLNHDAMYWYRQDPGQGLRLIYYSQIVNDFQKGDIAEGYSVSREKKESFPLTVTSAQKNPTAFYLCASSTETGSSQHFGDGTRLSIL.

This clone has a handful of counts. The chain couples TRBV5-1 to TRBJ1-5; no reliable D call. The CDR3 is 14 amino acids. Germline V gene lookup returns CDR1 SGHRS and CDR2 YFSETQ. Trimming removed 5 bases from V and 0 bases from J, with 9 bases in between. CDR3 residues: CASRTTHSNQPQHF. CDR3 sequence (DNA): TGCGCCAGCAGGACCACTCATAGCAATCAGCCCCAGCATTTT.

V usage is TRBV29-1 and J usage is TRBJ1-5; D ambiguous. Germline V gene data show CDR1 as SQVTM and CDR2 as ANQGSEA. V lost 1 base, J lost 6 bases, and 13 bases lay in between. The CDR3 extends over 14 amino acids. DNA of the CDR3: TGCAGCGTTGAAGCCGACCAGGCGGGTCAGCCCCAGCATTTT. Translating gives CSVEADQAGQPQHF.

The V call is TRBV6-1, the J call TRBJ1-2; D might be TRBD1 (6 bases). The CDR3 has 12 residues. From germline, CDR1 is MNHNS and CDR2 SASEGT. The germline V and J ends were trimmed by 5 bases and 4 bases, with 8 bases remaining between them. DNA of the CDR3: TGTGCCAGCAGTCGACAGGTCTATGGCTACACCTTC. This translates into CASSRQVYGYTF.

The chain couples TRBV19 to TRBJ2-1; 8 bases line up with TRBD2. V shed 7 bases, J shed 5 bases, and the junction held 16 bases outside the gene matches. CDR3 length: 17 residues. CDR1 is LNHDA and CDR2 is SQIVND in the germline V gene (reference sequence). CDR3 sequence: CASIRGSGAGGDNEQFF. Written as DNA, the CDR3 is TGTGCCAGTATCCGGGGATCCGGGGCGGGAGGAGACAATGAGCAGTTCTTC.

On this clone: Other DNA sequences in the sample encode the same CDR3. The chain carries TRBV5-4 and TRBJ2-3; D may be TRBD1 (5 bases). Trimming took off 5 bases at V and 0 bases at J, with 10 bases between the two ends. In germline, CDR1 is SGHNT, CDR2 YYREEE (reference sequence). The CDR3 sequence is 14 residues long. The CDR3 DNA reads as TGTGCCAGCAGTTCCCAGGGTAGCACAGATACGCAGTATTTT. This sequence encodes CASSSQGSTDTQYF.

V gene TRBV9 combines with J gene TRBJ2-6; TRBD2 agrees at 7 bases. The V segment lost 4 bases and the J segment 0 bases; nucleotides outside the gene matches: 10. CDR1 and CDR2 from the germline V gene are SGDLS and YYNGEE. CDR3 length equals 18 residues. CDR3 sequence: CASSSWTGGISGANVLTF. In nucleotides, the CDR3 is TGTGCCAGCAGCTCCTGGACGGGGGGAATCTCTGGGGCCAACGTCCTGACTTTC.

This chain uses TRBV6-1 with TRBJ2-7, with D maybe TRBD1 (5 bases). The CDR3 runs to 19 residues. CDR1 and CDR2 (germline): MNHNS, SASEGT. V was pared by 1 base and J by 3 bases, with 25 bases between. The CDR3 region has the DNA TGTGCCAGCAGTGAAGATGGTCGAACAGGAAGTCGTATTGGCTACGAGCAGTACTTC. This gives the protein CASSEDGRTGSRIGYEQYF.

This rearrangement joins TRBV5-1 to TRBJ2-3, with D maybe TRBD2 (6 bases). Germline V gene lookup returns CDR1 SGHRS and CDR2 YFSETQ. The CDR3 has 14 residues. V lost 6 bases, J lost 4 bases, and 15 bases lay in between. The CDR3 DNA reads TGCGCCAGCATGACGGGAGTCCCCCCAGATACGCAGTATTTT. Translated, it gives CASMTGVPPDTQYF.